Below are 28 T cell receptor beta chains sequenced from a single sample in a study of CD8+CD57+ T cells in acquired aplastic anemia. Study-level findings and limits: The CD8+CD57+ cells of patients were less diverse than their total CD4+ and CD8+ pools.

These receptors' antigens are unknown. Genomic DNA, the template, was used for profiling of the TCR beta VDJ and CDR3. TCRdb redid the calling of the reads with MiXCR, one entry per CDR3 protein. The sample lists 15,000 to 20,000 distinct CDR3 sequences, 30% to 45% occurring once. In patients chosen for sequencing, flow cytometry had shown CD8+CD57+ cell expansion. Material for sequencing was CD8+CD57+ T cells sorted from PBMCs. The subset here: bead-enriched CD8+CD57+ effector memory T cells from SAA patients. All receptors come from a human donor with aplastic anemia.

This clonotype was seen once. The missing conserved phenylalanine or tryptophan at the end of this CDR3 makes a read error likely. The chain uses TRBV25-1 and TRBJ2-2; TRBD1 might be the D (6 bases). This CDR3 is 15 amino acids long. The V end was cut by 2 bases, the J end by 4 bases, with 11 bases between. Germline assignment: CDR1 MGHDK and CDR2 SYGVNS. The CDR3, as DNA: TGTGCCAGCAGTGAAACAGGGTTGGGCACCGGGGAGCTGTTTATT. Its translation is CASSETGLGTGELFI.

This clonotype was counted at least ten times. The rearrangement joins TRBV2 to TRBJ1-6; weak D call: TRBD1 (5 bases). V was pared by 2 bases and J by 5 bases, with 10 bases between. The germline V gene has CDR1 SNHLY and CDR2 FYNNEI. The CDR3 is 15 amino acids. The CDR3 nucleotides read TGTGCCAGCAGTGAAACGGGCAGGGATAATTCACCCCTCCACTTT. This encodes CASSETGRDNSPLHF.

The chain combines TRBV7-2 with TRBJ2-7; D not certain. Germline V gene lookup returns CDR1 SGHTA and CDR2 FQGNSA. CDR3 length equals 15 residues. V was pared by 5 bases and J by 2 bases, with 16 bases between. The CDR3 coding sequence is TGTGCCAGCAGCACCCGGTTCGGGCCCACCTACGAGCAGTACTTC. This translates into CASSTRFGPTYEQYF.

V is TRBV19 and J is TRBJ1-2, with D perhaps matching TRBD1 (5 bases). The CDR3 length is 12 residues. V was cut by 10 bases and J by 0 bases, with 9 bases left in between. Germline CDR1 is LNHDA and CDR2 is SQIVND (reference sequence). CDR3 nucleotide sequence: TGTGCCATTACAGGACCTAACTATGGCTACACCTTC. This gives the protein CAITGPNYGYTF.

The gene calls are TRBV19 and TRBJ2-3; 8 bases map to TRBD2. Per the germline V gene, CDR1 is LNHDA and CDR2 is SQIVND (reference sequence). CDR3 length equals 19 residues. Trimming removed 2 bases from V and 5 bases from J; junction bases left unmatched: 18. The CDR3 DNA is TGTGCCAGTAGTATAAGTTTCACTAGCGGCATAATGGAAGTAGATACGCAGTATTTT. Its translation: CASSISFTSGIMEVDTQYF. The full variable domain, in which reference TRBV19 and TRBJ2-3 provide the parts outside the CDR3, is DGGITQSPKYLFRKEGQNVTLSCEQNLNHDAMYWYRQDPGQGLRLIYYSQIVNDFQKGDIAEGYSVSREKKESFPLTVTSAQKNPTAFYLCASSISFTSGIMEVDTQYFGPGTRLTVL.

DNA for the CDR3: TGTGCCAGCAGTGAATTAGGGAGCCCTGGGGCCAACGTCCTGACTTTC. Its protein product is CASSELGSPGANVLTF. The V gene is TRBV25-1, the J gene TRBJ2-6; possible D gene TRBD2, 5 bases. The CDR3 totals 16 residues. With 1 base removed from V and 2 bases from J, the gap between germline ends came to 9 bases. CDR1 is MGHDK, CDR2 SYGVNS, per germline.

The chain couples TRBV7-2 to TRBJ2-7; 8 bases map to TRBD1. CDR3 size: 15 residues. Germline CDR1 reads SGHTA; CDR2 reads FQGNSA. V lost 0 bases, J lost 4 bases, and 5 bases stayed unmatched. CDR3 coding DNA: TGTGCCAGCAGCTTAGCGTCAGGGGGCCCATACGAGCAGTACTTC. Its protein product is CASSLASGGPYEQYF.

This clonotype was observed a handful of times. V usage is TRBV14 and J usage is TRBJ1-5; 7 bases match TRBD1. The CDR3 extends over 17 amino acids. The V gene end was trimmed by 0 bases and the J gene end by 1 base; junction bases not matched to a gene: 6. CDR1 SGHDN and CDR2 FVKESK come from the germline V gene. In DNA form, the CDR3 reads TGTGCCAGCAGCCAAGATCATTTACAGGGGAGCAATCAGCCCCAGCATTTT. As protein: CASSQDHLQGSNQPQHF.

This clonotype has a handful of counts. CDR3 sequence reads: CASSLSPDTIYF. The DNA for the CDR3 is TGTGCCAGCAGCTTAAGTCCCGACACCATATATTTT. The chain links TRBV7-9 to TRBJ1-3; D not certain. Germline V gene lookup returns CDR1 SEHNR and CDR2 FQNEAQ (reference sequence). V was cut by 2 bases and J by 8 bases, with 7 bases left in between. The CDR3 totals 12 residues.

The chain links TRBV29-1 to TRBJ1-1; tentative D call: TRBD1 (6 bases). The CDR3 consists of 11 residues. The germline V gene encodes CDR1 SQVTM and CDR2 ANQGSEA. V was shortened by 7 bases and J by 6 bases, with 12 bases between the two germline ends. Written as DNA, the CDR3 is TGCAGCGGAATACAGGGCGCTGAAGCTTTCTTT. Protein sequence: CSGIQGAEAFF. Full variable domain (missing parts from reference TRBV29-1 and TRBJ1-1): SAVISQKPSRDICQRGTSLTIQCQVDSQVTMMFWYRQQPGQSLTLIATANQGSEATYESGFVIDKFPISRPNLTFSTLTVSNMSPEDSSIYLCSGIQGAEAFFGQGTRLTVV.

This chain joins TRBV27 and TRBJ1-1; the D is unclear. CDR3 length: 14 amino acids. Germline lookup yields CDR1 MNHEY and CDR2 SMNVEV (reference sequence). Trimming left V 2 bases short and J 6 bases short, with 13 bases between. CDR3 in amino acids: CASSLTVAGSEAFF. CDR3 bases: TGTGCCAGCAGTTTAACCGTGGCGGGGTCTGAAGCTTTCTTT.

The chain couples TRBV11-1 to TRBJ2-1; 8 bases line up with TRBD2. The CDR3 loop spans 14 amino acids. CDR1 and CDR2 (germline): SGHAT, FQDESV (reference sequence). The V segment lost 3 bases and the J segment 10 bases; nucleotides outside the gene matches: 8. CDR3 in amino acids: CASSFGGLAFEQFF. Here the CDR3 DNA reads TGTGCCAGCAGCTTTGGTGGACTAGCATTCGAGCAGTTCTTC.

The rearrangement joins TRBV12-3 or TRBV12-4 to TRBJ1-6, with a possible D match to TRBD1 (5 bases). The CDR3 has 15 residues. The V gene lost 4 bases and the J gene lost 7 bases, with 14 bases spanning the gap. The CDR3 nucleotides are TGTGCCAGCAGTTCGCAGGGAGGGGTAAATTCACCCCTCCACTTT. It is translated as CASSSQGGVNSPLHF.

The sample holds many counts of this clonotype. The genes are TRBV19 and TRBJ1-2; TRBD1 matches 12 bases. This CDR3 comprises 14 residues. The germline V gene encodes CDR1 LNHDA and CDR2 SQIVND (reference sequence). The V segment lost 8 bases and the J segment 2 bases; nucleotides outside the gene matches: 3. CDR3 bases: TGTGCCAGTGGGACAGGGGGCCAGAACTATGGCTACACCTTC. It encodes CASGTGGQNYGYTF.

The chain uses TRBV5-4 and TRBJ1-3; D gene unclear. The V gene lost 4 bases and the J gene lost 0 bases, with 8 bases spanning the gap. CDR3 length equals 14 residues. Germline lookup yields CDR1 SGHNT and CDR2 YYREEE (reference sequence). CDR3 protein: CASSPVFSGNTIYF. As DNA, the CDR3 is TGTGCCAGCAGCCCAGTATTCTCTGGAAACACCATATATTTT.

This chain joins TRBV7-6 and TRBJ2-3; 9 bases line up with TRBD2. Germline V gene lookup returns CDR1 SGHVS and CDR2 FNYEAQ. The V and J ends lost 2 bases and 6 bases, in that order; junction bases with no gene match: 6. The CDR3 length is 15 residues. The CDR3 DNA reads as TGTGCCAGCAGCTTAAATAGCGGGGGCAGGGATACGCAGTATTTT. Its protein is CASSLNSGGRDTQYF.

This clonotype occurred many times. The V call is TRBV11-2, the J call TRBJ1-4, with 10 bases that match TRBD1. Germline V gene data show CDR1 as SGHAT and CDR2 as FQNNGV. With 3 bases clipped from V and 3 bases from J, the junction kept 1 base outside the gene matches. CDR3 length: 15 residues. The CDR3 nucleotides read TGTGCCAGCAGCTTCGGGACAGGGGCTAATGAAAAACTGTTTTTT. Encoded protein: CASSFGTGANEKLFF.

This clonotype has ten or more counts. The rearrangement joins TRBV7-8 to TRBJ2-7; 13 nucleotides agree with TRBD2. Germline V gene lookup returns CDR1 SGHVS and CDR2 FQNEAQ. With V trimmed by 5 bases and J by 5 bases, 6 bases remained unmatched. This CDR3 spans 15 amino acids. The CDR3 DNA is TGTGCCAGCAGCGCCCGGACTAGCGGGGGCCACGAGCAGTACTTC. Translation: CASSARTSGGHEQYF. The whole variable domain, remainder taken from reference TRBV7-8 and TRBJ2-7, is GAGVSQSPRYKVAKRGQDVALRCDPISGHVSLFWYQQALGQGPEFLTYFQNEAQLDKSGLPSDRFFAERPEGSVSTLKIQRTQQEDSAVYLCASSARTSGGHEQYFGPGTRLTVT.

The chain combines TRBV20-1 with TRBJ1-5, with D perhaps matching TRBD1 (6 bases). This CDR3 has 17 amino acids. V gave up 5 bases and J gave up 3 bases, with 23 bases separating them. Germline V gene data show CDR1 as DFQATT and CDR2 as SNEGSKA (reference sequence). The chain's CDR3 is CSASSPELRDTNQPQHF. The CDR3 nucleotides are TGCAGTGCTTCGTCCCCGGAGCTCCGGGACACCAATCAGCCCCAGCATTTT.

This chain joins TRBV20-1 and TRBJ2-3, with 10 bases identical to TRBD2. The CDR3 spans 16 residues. J gave up 3 bases and V 0 bases, and 6 bases lay outside the gene matches. Germline V lookup: CDR1 DFQATT, CDR2 SNEGSKA (reference sequence). The CDR3 DNA reads TGCAGTGCTAGAGATCCCGGGGGACTAGCGACAGATACGCAGTATTTT. It yields the protein CSARDPGGLATDTQYF.

The V gene is TRBV7-9, the J gene TRBJ2-1; 7 bases agree with TRBD2. The V and J ends lost 6 bases and 5 bases, in that order; junction bases with no gene match: 4. The length of the CDR3 is 13 residues. Germline V gene sequence: CDR1 SEHNR, CDR2 FQNEAQ (reference sequence). The CDR3 sequence: CASSDGTNNEQFF. The DNA for the CDR3 is TGTGCCAGCAGTGACGGGACTAACAATGAGCAGTTCTTC.

This clonotype has only a few counts. The chain carries TRBV20-1 and TRBJ2-7; 9 bases fit TRBD2. Germline CDR1 reads DFQATT; CDR2 reads SNEGSKA (reference sequence). The CDR3 has 15 amino acids. V lost 6 bases to trimming and J lost 6 bases; unmatched junction nucleotides: 15. CDR3 amino acids: CSAPPSASGIAEQYF. The CDR3 bases are TGCAGTGCCCCCCCCTCAGCTAGCGGGATTGCCGAGCAGTACTTC.

This clonotype was seen at least ten times. The chain carries TRBV11-2 and TRBJ1-1, with D perhaps matching TRBD1 (6 bases). With 3 bases removed from V and 0 bases from J, the gap between germline ends came to 17 bases. The germline CDR1 and CDR2 sequences are SGHAT and FQNNGV. There are 17 residues in the CDR3. CDR3 protein: CASSLPPDRPLNTEAFF. CDR3 bases: TGTGCCAGCAGCTTGCCCCCGGACAGACCCTTGAACACTGAAGCTTTCTTT.

This clonotype was recorded a few times. The CDR3 protein is CSAGRGVPPRNEQFF. DNA for the CDR3: TGCAGTGCTGGACGAGGGGTGCCCCCCCGCAATGAGCAGTTCTTC. The chain links TRBV20-1 to TRBJ2-1; the D call may be TRBD1 or TRBD2 (5 bases each). The CDR3 extends over 15 amino acids. The germline V gene has CDR1 DFQATT and CDR2 SNEGSKA (reference sequence). Trimming took 5 bases from V and 6 from J, leaving 20 bases between them.

V gene TRBV5-1 combines with J gene TRBJ1-3; D might be TRBD1 (5 bases). The CDR3 runs to 15 residues. CDR1 and CDR2 (germline): SGHRS, YFSETQ. Trimming cost V 1 base and J 0 bases, with 8 bases left between them. CDR3: CASSLLGLSGNTIYF. The CDR3 DNA reads as TGCGCCAGCAGCTTGCTGGGGCTCTCTGGAAACACCATATATTTT.

This clonotype was seen a handful of times. The V call is TRBV2, the J call TRBJ1-1; no reliable D call. Germline values: CDR1 SNHLY, CDR2 FYNNEI. The CDR3 runs 13 residues. Trimming took 6 bases from V and 6 from J, leaving 14 bases between them. CDR3 DNA: TGTGCCAGCAGCGTCCGGGAAGGCGCTGAAGCTTTCTTT. Translation gives CASSVREGAEAFF.

This clonotype was detected once. CDR3 in amino acids: CASSFTRGKYNEQFF. CDR3 bases: TGTGCCAGCAGTTTTACCAGGGGAAAGTACAATGAGCAGTTCTTC. The gene calls are TRBV28 and TRBJ2-1; the D gene is possibly TRBD1 (6 bases). The CDR3 loop spans 15 amino acids. Between the trimmed V and J ends, which lost 3 bases and 4 bases, there was a span of 13 bases. Germline values: CDR1 MDHEN, CDR2 SYDVKM.

This clonotype was recorded at least ten times. This sequence joins TRBV7-2 and TRBJ1-5; D not certain. The CDR3 contains 12 residues. From germline, CDR1 is SGHTA and CDR2 FQGNSA. V lost 1 base to trimming and J lost 10 bases, with 8 bases between them. DNA of the CDR3: TGTGCCAGCAGCTTAGATGCACACCCCCAGCATTTT. Amino acids: CASSLDAHPQHF.